This TCR beta chain is from a study of Ad26.COV2.S vaccination and SARS-CoV-2 variants. The sample's treatment: 15 to 20 received Ad26.COV2.S at low or high dose, single or two shots; about 5 received placebo; per-sample allocation not given. Day 63 after the first vaccine or placebo injection was the time point for sampling. Method: immunoSEQ multiplex PCR; TCRdb's copy keeps in-frame clones and lacks some. Altogether hundreds of thousands of clones are present, 80% to 90% being singletons, with the ten largest covering around 3%. The CDR3 loop spans 14 amino acids. With 0 bases clipped from V and 8 bases from J, the junction kept 2 bases outside the gene matches. CDR1 SGHRS and CDR2 YFSETQ come from the germline V gene.

The rearrangement links TRBV5-1 to TRBJ1-6; 7 bases map to TRBD1. The sequencing used peripheral blood, collected in a trial of Ad26.COV2.S vaccine versus placebo. This sequence originates from a person aged 18-65 years who received the Ad26.COV2.S COVID-19 vaccine or a placebo. CDR3 sequence: CASSLGRGDSPLHF. The CDR3 DNA is TGCGCCAGCAGCTTGGGCAGGGGGGATTCACCCCTCCACTTT.